This is a list of T cell receptor beta chains from one sample in a study of cytomegalovirus exposure and HLA in healthy donors. The assay was immunoSEQ multiplex PCR, and TCRdb's table has in-frame clones only and misses some. The sample holds roughly 330,000 clones, 87% seen once. Source material: PBMCs. These receptors came from a woman in her twenties or thirties in good health and CMV-seropositive. Both conserved end residues are part of each CDR3. The D gene is left open where the match is weak. Only part of the rows carry a size: once, few, many, or a class if the clone is expanded.

TRBV19	TRBD1	TRBJ1-5	-	CASSTPKRQGGQPQHF	TGTGCCAGTAGTACCCCAAAAAGACAGGGAGGTCAGCCCCAGCATTTT
TRBV5-6	-	TRBJ2-3	once	CASSYSLDTQYF	TGTGCCAGCAGCTACAGTCTCGATACGCAGTATTTT
TRBV14	-	TRBJ2-5	-	CASSHAFGFLREYQETQYF	TGTGCCAGCAGCCATGCCTTCGGATTCCTTAGAGAGTACCAAGAGACCCAGTACTTC
TRBV9	TRBD1	TRBJ1-1	-	CASSVVGGQKMNTEAFF	TGTGCCAGCAGCGTAGTAGGGGGACAGAAAATGAACACTGAAGCTTTCTTT
TRBV25-1	TRBD2	TRBJ2-7	-	CASRGLADPYEQYF	TGTGCCAGCAGGGGACTAGCGGATCCCTACGAGCAGTACTTC
TRBV6-1	TRBD1	TRBJ1-1	-	CASSETWGRGPNTEAFF	TGTGCCAGCAGTGAAACCTGGGGAAGGGGGCCGAACACTGAAGCTTTCTTT
TRBV6-5	-	TRBJ2-3	once	CASSYGGSTDTQYF	TGTGCCAGCAGTTACGGGGGAAGCACAGATACGCAGTATTTT
TRBV5-6	-	TRBJ2-3	-	CASSLYGTARTDTQYF	TGTGCCAGCAGCTTGTATGGGACGGCGCGCACAGATACGCAGTATTTT
TRBV5-1	-	TRBJ2-2	-	CASSRDGNTGELFF	TGCGCCAGCAGCCGTGACGGGAACACCGGGGAGCTGTTTTTT
TRBV29-1	TRBD2	TRBJ2-7	-	CSVERSMGLGRGEQYF	TGCAGCGTCGAAAGATCAATGGGACTAGGGCGTGGCGAGCAGTACTTC
TRBV4-2	-	TRBJ1-3	-	CASSQERDSGNTIYF	TGTGCCAGCAGCCAAGAACGGGACTCTGGAAACACCATATATTTT
TRBV14	-	TRBJ1-1	-	CASSQDLGRVNTEAFF	TGTGCCAGCAGCCAAGATCTTGGCAGGGTGAACACTGAAGCTTTCTTT
TRBV9	TRBD2	TRBJ2-7	-	CASSVGLAGIHEQYF	TGTGCCAGCAGCGTAGGACTAGCGGGGATCCACGAGCAGTACTTC
TRBV29-1	-	TRBJ1-4	-	CSVEFVSGGEKLFF	TGCAGCGTTGAATTCGTCTCGGGGGGTGAAAAACTGTTTTTT
TRBV7-8	-	TRBJ1-5	-	CASSPSVRLESNQPQHF	TGTGCCAGCAGCCCATCGGTCCGGTTGGAGAGCAATCAGCCCCAGCATTTT
TRBV9	TRBD2	TRBJ2-1	-	CASSNTGTSGGDTSYNEQFF	TGTGCCAGCAGCAATACCGGGACTAGCGGGGGCGACACCTCCTACAATGAGCAGTTCTTC
TRBV19	-	TRBJ1-2	once	CASSINPGGYTF	TGTGCCAGTAGTATAAACCCAGGTGGCTACACCTTC
TRBV6-1	TRBD1	TRBJ2-7	-	CASRVPGQGGYEQYF	TGTGCCAGCAGGGTTCCGGGACAGGGGGGCTACGAGCAGTACTTC
TRBV7-9	-	TRBJ1-4	few	CASSLSGSAEKLFF	TGTGCCAGCAGCTTATCTGGGTCGGCGGAAAAACTGTTTTTT
TRBV7-9	TRBD1	TRBJ2-3	-	CASSLATGIADTQYF	TGTGCCAGCAGCTTAGCGACAGGGATTGCAGATACGCAGTATTTT
TRBV7-9	-	TRBJ2-2	-	CASSYSVPGELFF	TGTGCCAGCAGCTACAGCGTACCCGGGGAGCTGTTTTTT
TRBV4-3	-	TRBJ2-7	-	CASSQGPGGPYEQYF	TGCGCCAGCAGCCAAGGCCCAGGGGGGCCTTACGAGCAGTACTTC
TRBV30	-	TRBJ1-1	-	CAWSQGQWNTEAFF	TGTGCCTGGAGTCAAGGGCAGTGGAACACTGAAGCTTTCTTT
TRBV7-9	-	TRBJ1-3	-	CASSPPSGNTIYF	TGTGCCAGCAGCCCCCCCTCTGGAAACACCATATATTTT
TRBV23-1	-	TRBJ1-1	-	CASSPGSGTEAFF	TGCGCCAGCAGCCCGGGGAGCGGCACTGAAGCTTTCTTT
TRBV13	TRBD1	TRBJ1-4	-	CASSLGQLEGANEKLFF	TGTGCCAGCAGCTTAGGGCAGTTAGAGGGGGCAAATGAAAAACTGTTTTTT
TRBV28	-	TRBJ2-2	few	CASSYTGELFF	TGTGCCAGCAGTTACACCGGGGAGCTGTTTTTT
TRBV28	-	TRBJ2-4	-	CASSFEGGRGKNIQYF	TGTGCCAGCAGTTTCGAAGGGGGACGTGGCAAAAACATTCAGTACTTC
TRBV7-3	-	TRBJ2-7	-	CASTVPRGKQYF	TGTGCCAGCACCGTCCCTAGGGGGAAGCAGTACTTC
TRBV10-3	-	TRBJ1-3	-	CAISEDRAGGNTIYF	TGTGCCATCAGTGAGGACCGTGCGGGGGGAAACACCATATATTTT
TRBV30	-	TRBJ1-4	-	CAWSQGGEKLFF	TGTGCCTGGAGTCAGGGTGGGGAAAAACTGTTTTTT
TRBV11-2	TRBD1	TRBJ2-2	-	CASSFRDRGLGGELFF	TGTGCCAGCAGCTTCCGGGACAGGGGGCTTGGCGGGGAGCTGTTTTTT
TRBV2	TRBD1	TRBJ1-2	-	CASSLDRGVGGYTF	TGTGCCAGCAGTCTAGACAGGGGGGTAGGGGGCTACACCTTC
TRBV5-1	-	TRBJ2-3	-	CASNSIPQGPTDTQYF	TGCGCCAGCAACTCCATCCCACAGGGTCCCACAGATACGCAGTATTTT
TRBV4-2	TRBD1	TRBJ1-2	-	CASSPRTGLNYGYTF	TGTGCCAGCAGCCCCCGGACAGGGCTTAACTATGGCTACACCTTC
TRBV7-6	TRBD2	TRBJ2-2	-	CASSLGTSGRGNTGELFF	TGTGCCAGCAGCTTGGGGACTAGCGGGAGGGGGAACACCGGGGAGCTGTTTTTT
TRBV7-3	TRBD2	TRBJ2-1	-	CASSLSGGTYNEQFF	TGTGCCAGCAGCTTAAGCGGGGGGACTTACAATGAGCAGTTCTTC
TRBV6-1	TRBD1	TRBJ2-2	-	CASRGQGSTGELFF	TGTGCCAGCAGGGGACAGGGGAGCACCGGGGAGCTGTTTTTT
TRBV27	TRBD2	TRBJ2-3	once	CASSLRDYPAGGYGTDTQYF	TGTGCCAGCAGTTTAAGGGACTATCCCGCGGGGGGATACGGCACAGATACGCAGTATTTT
TRBV30	-	TRBJ1-6	-	CAWSVNLNSPLHF	TGTGCCTGGAGTGTAAACCTAAATTCACCCCTCCACTTT
TRBV9	TRBD1	TRBJ2-3	-	CAGSRGTGRDTQYF	TGTGCCGGATCTCGGGGGACAGGGAGAGATACGCAGTATTTT
TRBV4-2	TRBD1	TRBJ2-7	-	CASSLTGTGVYEQYF	TGTGCCAGCAGCTTAACCGGGACAGGGGTGTACGAGCAGTACTTC
TRBV7-2	TRBD1	TRBJ1-5	-	CASSLTGQGVEPQHF	TGTGCCAGCAGCTTAACCGGACAGGGGGTTGAGCCCCAGCATTTT
TRBV7-3	-	TRBJ1-1	-	CASSLQGWDTEAFF	TGTGCCAGCAGCTTACAGGGGTGGGACACTGAAGCTTTCTTT
TRBV28	-	TRBJ1-5	-	CASSLWGGNQPQHF	TGTGCCAGCAGCCTATGGGGGGGCAATCAGCCCCAGCATTTT
TRBV9	-	TRBJ2-2	-	CASRTPGDTGELFF	TGTGCCAGCCGGACCCCTGGTGACACCGGGGAGCTGTTTTTT
TRBV15	-	TRBJ1-2	-	CATSRGGGGAYGYTF	TGTGCCACCAGCAGAGGAGGAGGGGGGGCATATGGCTACACCTTC
TRBV5-6	-	TRBJ2-7	-	CASKSGILPYEQYF	TGTGCCAGCAAATCGGGCATTTTACCGTACGAGCAGTACTTC
TRBV29-1	TRBD1	TRBJ2-7	-	CSFGTVYEQYF	TGCAGCTTCGGGACAGTATACGAGCAGTACTTC
TRBV9	-	TRBJ2-7	-	CASSPEHGSLYEQYF	TGTGCCAGCAGCCCAGAACACGGGAGTCTATACGAGCAGTACTTC
TRBV13	-	TRBJ1-4	-	CASTLQGTGDEKLFF	TGTGCCAGCACCTTACAGGGAACGGGGGATGAAAAACTGTTTTTT
TRBV4-1	TRBD1	TRBJ1-4	-	CASSQNGQATNEKLFF	TGCGCCAGCAGCCAAAACGGACAGGCAACTAATGAAAAACTGTTTTTT
TRBV11-2	TRBD1	TRBJ2-1	few	CASTLRGQQVNEQFF	TGTGCCAGCACCTTAAGGGGGCAGCAAGTTAATGAGCAGTTCTTC
TRBV27	-	TRBJ2-7	-	CASSSRQGGVYEQYF	TGTGCCAGCAGTTCCCGACAGGGAGGGGTCTACGAGCAGTACTTC
TRBV28	-	TRBJ2-7	-	CASSLEGTLSYEQYF	TGTGCCAGCAGTTTAGAGGGGACCCTCTCCTACGAGCAGTACTTC
TRBV4-2	TRBD1	TRBJ1-5	few	CASSQGQSNQPQHF	TGTGCCAGCAGCCAGGGACAGAGCAATCAGCCCCAGCATTTT
TRBV5-5	-	TRBJ1-1	many	CASSDQDTEAFF	TGTGCCAGCAGCGATCAGGACACTGAAGCTTTCTTT
TRBV28	TRBD1	TRBJ1-6	-	CASSRDRGLNSPLHF	TGTGCCAGCAGTCGAGACAGGGGTCTCAATTCACCCCTCCACTTT
TRBV6-1	-	TRBJ2-7	-	CASSPTAYEQYF	TGTGCCAGCAGCCCCACTGCGTACGAGCAGTACTTC